One and the same sample provided the 3 T cell receptor beta chains below, sequenced in a study of T cells in Graves' hyperthyroidism and ophthalmopathy. RNA transcripts provided the source from which TCR beta CDR3 regions were amplified. During a first-round RT-PCR of the TCR CDR3, the HTBI primer set was used. TCRdb independently ran MiXCR on the multiplex PCR reads; one entry per CDR3 protein. The table includes about 480,000 distinct CDR3 sequences, around 22% detected once. The specimen sequenced was blood. Receptors originate from a woman aged 25 to 39 with Graves' ophthalmopathy.

This clonotype showed up many times. The chain employs TRBV30 and TRBJ1-2, with D possibly matching TRBD1 (6 bases). CDR1 and CDR2 (germline): GTSNPN, SVGIG (reference sequence). This CDR3 has 16 residues. Trimming shortened V by 0 bases and J by 2 bases, and 16 bases separated the two germline ends. Here the CDR3 DNA reads TGTGCCTGGAGTGTATTTGCCGGGACACCGAACTATGGCTACACCTTC. It codes for CAWSVFAGTPNYGYTF.

This clonotype has ten or more counts. The chain has TRBV19 and TRBJ1-2; tentative D call: TRBD1 (6 bases). This CDR3 has 14 amino acids. Germline CDR1 and CDR2: LNHDA and SQIVND (reference sequence). V was shortened by 7 bases and J by 0 bases, with 12 bases between the two germline ends. CDR3: CASTADSSNYGYTF. For the CDR3, the DNA is TGTGCCAGTACCGCGGACAGTTCTAACTATGGCTACACCTTC.

This chain links TRBV12-3 or TRBV12-4 with TRBJ1-1; D perhaps matches TRBD1 (6 bases). The CDR3 extends over 15 amino acids. The V gene lost 5 bases and the J gene lost 1 base, with 14 bases spanning the gap. The chain's CDR3 is CASSRDMGRNTEAFF. CDR3 nucleotide sequence: TGTGCCAGCAGTAGGGACATGGGGCGGAACACTGAAGCTTTCTTT.